This T cell receptor beta chain was identified during a study of cytomegalovirus exposure and HLA in healthy donors. Points from the study as a whole: According to an earlier analysis, most TCR beta V segments yielded productive rearrangements about 87% or about 30% of the time.

Primers included in the PCR were 60 Vbeta and 13 Jbeta primers. Assay: immunoSEQ multiplex PCR; the TCRdb copy retains only in-frame clones and omits some. Here the sample spans some 99,000 clones, 80% to 85% being singletons. Deletions cut 8 bases from V and 4 bases from J, with 15 bases between. CDR3 length equals 14 residues. Germline V lookup: CDR1 MGHDK, CDR2 SYGVNS. Of note for this clone: Its antigen remains unknown.

The TCR sequence derives from a woman aged 25 to 39 in good health and CMV-seronegative. The genes are TRBV25-1 and TRBJ2-1; D may be TRBD1 (5 bases). The sequencing sample was made of PBMCs. The CDR3 nucleotides are TGTGCCAGCGGCATAGGGGAATTGTACAATGAGCAGTTCTTC. This encodes CASGIGELYNEQFF.